There are a few counts of the clone carrying this T cell receptor (beta chain). Antigen specificity is unknown. The data were taken from a study of human T cells and chemical hapten exposure. Study in general: Largely, small differences in pooled library volume made per-sample TCR yields vary.

Germline V gene lookup returns CDR1 SGHVS and CDR2 FNYEAQ. Trimming took 0 bases from V and 9 from J, leaving 24 bases between them. CDR3 size: 18 residues. Individual cDNA molecules received unique molecular identifiers in the library. Authors' methods: Per-sample TCR counts ranged from about 23,224 to 750,000, median about 90,000. TCRdb analysed the 5' RACE reads with MiXCR anew, one entry per CDR3 protein. The V and J calls follow TCRdb's processing rather than the paper's. This sample has approximately 110,000 distinct CDR3 sequences; around 20% occur once, and the top ten carry around 2.8%. General study points: There was no change with DPC sensitization in TCRs above 1 in 1000 frequency.

Total RNA extraction was carried out from unfractionated whole blood. This clonotype was obtained from a human donor in good health. This chain joins TRBV7-6 and TRBJ2-1, with D perhaps TRBD2 (6 bases). The CDR3: CASSLAVSGGVGEFEQFF. In DNA, the CDR3 is TGTGCCAGCAGCTTAGCGGTGTCGGGCGGGGTGGGTGAATTTGAGCAGTTCTTC.